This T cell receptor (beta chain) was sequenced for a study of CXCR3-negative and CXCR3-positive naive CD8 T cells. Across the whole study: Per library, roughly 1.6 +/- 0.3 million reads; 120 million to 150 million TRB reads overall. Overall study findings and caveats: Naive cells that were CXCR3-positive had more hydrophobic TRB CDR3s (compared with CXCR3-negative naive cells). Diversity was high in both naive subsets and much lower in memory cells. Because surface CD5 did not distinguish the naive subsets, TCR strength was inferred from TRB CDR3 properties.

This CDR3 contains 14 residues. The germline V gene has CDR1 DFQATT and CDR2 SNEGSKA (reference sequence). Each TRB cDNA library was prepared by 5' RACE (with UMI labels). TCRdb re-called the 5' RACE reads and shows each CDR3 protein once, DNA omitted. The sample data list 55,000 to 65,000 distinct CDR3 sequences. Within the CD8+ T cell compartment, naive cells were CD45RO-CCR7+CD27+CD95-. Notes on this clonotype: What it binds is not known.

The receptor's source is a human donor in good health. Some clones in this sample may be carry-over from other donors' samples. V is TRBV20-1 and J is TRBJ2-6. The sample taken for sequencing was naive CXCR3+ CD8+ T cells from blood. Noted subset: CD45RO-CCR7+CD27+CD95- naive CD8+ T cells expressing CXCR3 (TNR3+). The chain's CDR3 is CSAAYGSGANVLTF.